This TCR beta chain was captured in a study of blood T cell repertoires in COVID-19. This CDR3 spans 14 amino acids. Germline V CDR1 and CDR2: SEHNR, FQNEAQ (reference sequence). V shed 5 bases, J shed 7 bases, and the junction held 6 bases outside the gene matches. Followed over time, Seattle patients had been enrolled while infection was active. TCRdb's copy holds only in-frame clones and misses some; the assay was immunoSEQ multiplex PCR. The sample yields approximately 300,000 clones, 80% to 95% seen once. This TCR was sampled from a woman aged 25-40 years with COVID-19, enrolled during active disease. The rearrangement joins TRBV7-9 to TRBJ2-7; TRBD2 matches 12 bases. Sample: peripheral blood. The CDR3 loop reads CASSNLAGGREQYF. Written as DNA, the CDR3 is TGTGCCAGCAGCAACCTAGCGGGAGGGAGAGAGCAGTACTTC.